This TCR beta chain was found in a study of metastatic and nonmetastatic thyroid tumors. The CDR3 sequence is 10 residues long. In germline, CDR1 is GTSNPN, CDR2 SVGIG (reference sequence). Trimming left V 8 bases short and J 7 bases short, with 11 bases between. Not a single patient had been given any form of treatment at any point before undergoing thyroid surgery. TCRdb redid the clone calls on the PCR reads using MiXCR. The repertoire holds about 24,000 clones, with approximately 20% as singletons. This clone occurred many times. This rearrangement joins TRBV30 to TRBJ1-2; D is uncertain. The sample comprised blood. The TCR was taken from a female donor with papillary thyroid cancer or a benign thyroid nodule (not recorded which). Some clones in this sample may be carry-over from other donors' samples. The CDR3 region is CADRVSGYTF. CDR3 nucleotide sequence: TGTGCCGACCGGGTTTCTGGCTACACCTTC. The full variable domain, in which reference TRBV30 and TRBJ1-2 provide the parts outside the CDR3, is SQTIHQWPATLVQPVGSPLSLECTVEGTSNPNLYWYRQAAGRGLQLLFYSVGIGQISSEVPQNLSASRPQDRQFILSSKKLLLSDSGFYLCADRVSGYTFGSGTRLTVV.